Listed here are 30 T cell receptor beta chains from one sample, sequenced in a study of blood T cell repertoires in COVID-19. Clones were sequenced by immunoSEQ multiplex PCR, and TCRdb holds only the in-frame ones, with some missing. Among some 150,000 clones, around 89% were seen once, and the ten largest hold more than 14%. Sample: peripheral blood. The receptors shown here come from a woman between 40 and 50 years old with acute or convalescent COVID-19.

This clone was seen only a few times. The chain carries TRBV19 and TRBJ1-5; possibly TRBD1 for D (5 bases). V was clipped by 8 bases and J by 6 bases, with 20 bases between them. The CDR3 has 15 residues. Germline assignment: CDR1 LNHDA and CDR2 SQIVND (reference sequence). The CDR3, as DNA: TGTGCCAGTGGGGGGACCGCCGGGTCGAGTCAGCCCCAGCATTTT. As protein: CASGGTAGSSQPQHF. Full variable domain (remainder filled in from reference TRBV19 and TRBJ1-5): DGGITQSPKYLFRKEGQNVTLSCEQNLNHDAMYWYRQDPGQGLRLIYYSQIVNDFQKGDIAEGYSVSREKKESFPLTVTSAQKNPTAFYLCASGGTAGSSQPQHFGDGTRLSIL.

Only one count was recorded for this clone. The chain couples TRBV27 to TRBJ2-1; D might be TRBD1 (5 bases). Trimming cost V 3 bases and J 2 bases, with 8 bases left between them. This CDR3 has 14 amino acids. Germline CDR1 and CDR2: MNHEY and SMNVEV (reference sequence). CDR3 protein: CASSLGLTYNEQFF. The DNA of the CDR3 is TGTGCCAGCAGTTTGGGGCTGACCTACAATGAGCAGTTCTTC.

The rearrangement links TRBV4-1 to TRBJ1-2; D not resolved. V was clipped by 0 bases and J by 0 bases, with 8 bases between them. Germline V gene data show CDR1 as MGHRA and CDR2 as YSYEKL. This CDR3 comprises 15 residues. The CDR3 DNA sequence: TGCGCCAGCAGCCAAGAGGCGGATACTAACTATGGCTACACCTTC. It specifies CASSQEADTNYGYTF.

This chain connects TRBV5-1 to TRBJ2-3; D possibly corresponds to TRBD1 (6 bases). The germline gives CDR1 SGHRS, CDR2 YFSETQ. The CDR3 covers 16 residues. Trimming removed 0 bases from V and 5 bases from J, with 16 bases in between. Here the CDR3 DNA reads TGCGCCAGCAGCTTGGATTTTTTGGGGGCAGGAGATACGCAGTATTTT. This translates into CASSLDFLGAGDTQYF. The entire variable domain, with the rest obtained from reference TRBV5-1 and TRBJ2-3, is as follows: KAGVTQTPRYLIKTRGQQVTLSCSPISGHRSVSWYQQTPGQGLQFLFEYFSETQRNKGNFPGRFSGRQFSNSRSEMNVSTLELGDSALYLCASSLDFLGAGDTQYFGPGTRLTVL.

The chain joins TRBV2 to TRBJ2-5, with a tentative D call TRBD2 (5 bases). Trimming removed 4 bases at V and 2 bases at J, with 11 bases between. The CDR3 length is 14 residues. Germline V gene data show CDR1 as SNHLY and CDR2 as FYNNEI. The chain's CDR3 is CASSGQAAQETQYF. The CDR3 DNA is TGTGCCAGCAGTGGGCAAGCGGCACAAGAGACCCAGTACTTC.

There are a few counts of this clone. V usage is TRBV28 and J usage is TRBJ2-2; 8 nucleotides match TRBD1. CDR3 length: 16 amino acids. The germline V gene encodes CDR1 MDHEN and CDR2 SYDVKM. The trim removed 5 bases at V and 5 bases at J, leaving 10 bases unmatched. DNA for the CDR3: TGTGCCAGCAGTCCAGTTGGGACAGGAGAGACCGGGGAGCTGTTTTTT. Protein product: CASSPVGTGETGELFF. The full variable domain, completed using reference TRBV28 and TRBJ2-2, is DVKVTQSSRYLVKRTGEKVFLECVQDMDHENMFWYRQDPGLGLRLIYFSYDVKMKEKGDIPEGYSVSREKKERFSLILESASTNQTSMYLCASSPVGTGETGELFFGEGSRLTVL.

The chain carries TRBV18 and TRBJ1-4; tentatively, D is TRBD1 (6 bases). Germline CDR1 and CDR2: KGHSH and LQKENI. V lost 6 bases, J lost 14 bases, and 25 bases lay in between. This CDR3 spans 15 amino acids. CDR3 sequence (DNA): TGTGCCAGCTCCCAACAGGGTTCCGCCGGTAGGATCCTGTTTTTT. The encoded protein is CASSQQGSAGRILFF.

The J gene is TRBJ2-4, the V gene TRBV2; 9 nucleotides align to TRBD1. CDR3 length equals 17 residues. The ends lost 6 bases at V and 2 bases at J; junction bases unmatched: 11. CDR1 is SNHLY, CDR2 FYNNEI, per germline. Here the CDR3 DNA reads TGTGCCAGCAGGTCAGGACAGGGGAAAGTATCCAAAAACATTCAGTACTTC. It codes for CASRSGQGKVSKNIQYF. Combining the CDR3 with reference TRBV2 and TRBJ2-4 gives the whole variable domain EPEVTQTPSHQVTQMGQEVILRCVPISNHLYFYWYRQILGQKVEFLVSFYNNEISEKSEIFDDQFSVERPDGSNFTLKIRSTKLEDSAMYFCASRSGQGKVSKNIQYFGAGTRLSVL.

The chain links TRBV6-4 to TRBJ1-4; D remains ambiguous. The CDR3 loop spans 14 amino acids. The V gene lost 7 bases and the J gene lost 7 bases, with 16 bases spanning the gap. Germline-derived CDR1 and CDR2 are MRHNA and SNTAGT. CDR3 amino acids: CASMAGLPSEKLFF. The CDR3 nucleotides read TGTGCCAGCATGGCGGGATTACCGAGTGAAAAACTGTTTTTT.

The CDR3 is CASSMDRTAGLHTSYEQYF. DNA for the CDR3: TGTGCCAGTAGTATGGACCGAACCGCCGGACTCCACACTTCCTACGAGCAGTACTTC. The chain links TRBV19 to TRBJ2-7, with a weak D call TRBD2 (5 bases). Trimming removed 3 bases from V and 1 base from J, with 25 bases in between. This CDR3 is 19 amino acids long. From germline, CDR1 is LNHDA and CDR2 SQIVND (reference sequence).

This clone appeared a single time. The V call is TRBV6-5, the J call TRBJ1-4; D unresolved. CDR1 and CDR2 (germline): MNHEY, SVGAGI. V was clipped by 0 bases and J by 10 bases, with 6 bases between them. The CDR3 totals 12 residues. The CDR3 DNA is TGTGCCAGCAGTTACTCCCCGGGAAAACTGTTTTTT. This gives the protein CASSYSPGKLFF.

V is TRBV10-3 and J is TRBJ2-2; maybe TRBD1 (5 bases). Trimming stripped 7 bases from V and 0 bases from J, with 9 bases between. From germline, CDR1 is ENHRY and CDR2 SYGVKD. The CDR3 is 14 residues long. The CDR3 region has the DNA TGTGCCATCAAAGGGGAAACGAACACCGGGGAGCTGTTTTTT. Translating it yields CAIKGETNTGELFF.

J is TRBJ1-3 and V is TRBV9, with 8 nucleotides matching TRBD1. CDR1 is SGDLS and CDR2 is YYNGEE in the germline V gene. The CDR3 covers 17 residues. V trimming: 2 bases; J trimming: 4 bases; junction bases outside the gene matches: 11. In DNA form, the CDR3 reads TGTGCCAGCAGCGTCAGCGACAGGGGAGCAGGAGGAAACACCATATATTTT. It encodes CASSVSDRGAGGNTIYF.

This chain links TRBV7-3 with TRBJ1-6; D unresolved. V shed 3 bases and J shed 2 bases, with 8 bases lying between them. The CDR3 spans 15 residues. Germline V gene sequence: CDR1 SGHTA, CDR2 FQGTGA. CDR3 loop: CASSFSGTYNSPLHF. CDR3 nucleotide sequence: TGTGCCAGCAGCTTCTCCGGGACCTATAATTCACCCCTCCACTTT.

CDR3 sequence reads: CAIPRAGFPYNEQFF. CDR3 coding DNA: TGTGCCATTCCTCGAGCGGGATTTCCTTACAATGAGCAGTTCTTC. This chain links TRBV7-2 with TRBJ2-1, with 7 bases identical to TRBD2. Germline V gene lookup returns CDR1 SGHTA and CDR2 FQGNSA. J lost 4 bases, V lost 10 bases, and 13 bases had no gene match. The CDR3 spans 15 residues.

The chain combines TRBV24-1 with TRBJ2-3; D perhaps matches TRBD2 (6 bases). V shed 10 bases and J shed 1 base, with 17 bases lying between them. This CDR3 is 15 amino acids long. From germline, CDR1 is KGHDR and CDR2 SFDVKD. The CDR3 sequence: CATTPGRSGTDTQYF. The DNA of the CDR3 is TGTGCCACTACCCCAGGGAGGAGTGGCACAGATACGCAGTATTTT.

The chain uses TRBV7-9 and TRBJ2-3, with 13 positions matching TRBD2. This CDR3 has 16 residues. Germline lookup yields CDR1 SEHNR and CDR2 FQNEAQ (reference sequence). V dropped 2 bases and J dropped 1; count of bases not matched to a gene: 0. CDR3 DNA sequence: TGTGCCAGCAGCTTAACTAGCGGGAGGGGCACAGATACGCAGTATTTT. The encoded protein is CASSLTSGRGTDTQYF. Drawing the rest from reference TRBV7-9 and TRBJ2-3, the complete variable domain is DTGVSQNPRHKITKRGQNVTFRCDPISEHNRLYWYRQTLGQGPEFLTYFQNEAQLEKSRLLSDRFSAERPKGSFSTLEIQRTEQGDSAMYLCASSLTSGRGTDTQYFGPGTRLTVL.

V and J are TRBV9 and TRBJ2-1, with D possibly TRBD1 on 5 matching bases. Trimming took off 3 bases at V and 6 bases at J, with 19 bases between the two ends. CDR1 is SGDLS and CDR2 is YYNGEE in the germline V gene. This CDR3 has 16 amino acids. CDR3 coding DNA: TGTGCCAGCAGCGCGTGGGGTTGGCAGGGTGGCAATGAGCAGTTCTTC. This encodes CASSAWGWQGGNEQFF. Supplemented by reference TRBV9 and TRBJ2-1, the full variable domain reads DSGVTQTPKHLITATGQRVTLRCSPRSGDLSVYWYQQSLDQGLQFLIQYYNGEERAKGNILERFSAQQFPDLHSELNLSSLELGDSALYFCASSAWGWQGGNEQFFGPGTRLTVL.

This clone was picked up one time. The CDR3, as DNA: TGTGCCAGCAGTGAAGGGGGGCAGGGAGGGGAAAAACTGTTTTTT. As protein: CASSEGGQGGEKLFF. The chain recombines TRBV6-1 with TRBJ1-4, with D perhaps TRBD1 (6 bases). Germline loops: CDR1 MNHNS, CDR2 SASEGT. The CDR3 is made up of 15 amino acids. Trimming took off 1 base at V and 8 bases at J, with 14 bases between the two ends.

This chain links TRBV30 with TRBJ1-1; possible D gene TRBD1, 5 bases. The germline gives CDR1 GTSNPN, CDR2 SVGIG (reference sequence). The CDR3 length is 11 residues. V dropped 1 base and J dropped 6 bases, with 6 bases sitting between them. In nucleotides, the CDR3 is TGTGCCTGGAGTGGGGGCTCTGAAGCTTTCTTT. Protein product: CAWSGGSEAFF.

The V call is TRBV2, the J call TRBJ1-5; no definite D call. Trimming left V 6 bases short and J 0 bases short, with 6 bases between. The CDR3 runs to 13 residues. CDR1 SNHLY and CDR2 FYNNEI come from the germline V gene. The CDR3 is CASSRSSNQPQHF. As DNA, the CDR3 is TGTGCCAGCAGCAGATCTAGCAATCAGCCCCAGCATTTT.

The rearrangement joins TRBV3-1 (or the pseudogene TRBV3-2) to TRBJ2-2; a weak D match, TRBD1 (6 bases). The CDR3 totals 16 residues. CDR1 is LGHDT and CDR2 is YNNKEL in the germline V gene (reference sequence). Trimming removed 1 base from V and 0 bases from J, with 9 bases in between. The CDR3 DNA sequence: TGTGCCAGCAGCCAAGTTACAGGGTCGAACACCGGGGAGCTGTTTTTT. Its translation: CASSQVTGSNTGELFF.

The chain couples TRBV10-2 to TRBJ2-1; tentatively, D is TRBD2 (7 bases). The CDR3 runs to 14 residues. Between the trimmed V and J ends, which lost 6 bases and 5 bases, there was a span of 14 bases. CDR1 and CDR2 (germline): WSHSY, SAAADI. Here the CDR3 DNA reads TGCGCCAGCAGGCGCGGGGGCCCAAACAATGAGCAGTTCTTC. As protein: CASRRGGPNNEQFF.

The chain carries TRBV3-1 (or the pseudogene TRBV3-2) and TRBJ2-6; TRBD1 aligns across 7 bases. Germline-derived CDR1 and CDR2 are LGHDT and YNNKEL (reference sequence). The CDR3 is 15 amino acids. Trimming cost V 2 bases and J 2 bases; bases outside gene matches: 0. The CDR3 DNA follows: TGTGCCAGCAGCCAAACAGGGGCTGGGGCCAACGTCCTGACTTTC. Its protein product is CASSQTGAGANVLTF.

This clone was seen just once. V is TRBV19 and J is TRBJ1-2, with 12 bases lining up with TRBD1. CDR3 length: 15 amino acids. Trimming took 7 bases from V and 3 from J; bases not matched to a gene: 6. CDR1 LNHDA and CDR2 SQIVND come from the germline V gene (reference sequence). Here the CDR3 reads CASKGDRGPDYGYTF. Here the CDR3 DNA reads TGTGCCAGTAAGGGGGACAGGGGGCCTGACTATGGCTACACCTTC.

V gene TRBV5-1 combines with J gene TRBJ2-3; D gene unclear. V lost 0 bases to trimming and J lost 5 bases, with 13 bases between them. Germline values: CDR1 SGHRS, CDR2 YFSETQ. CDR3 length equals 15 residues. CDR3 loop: CASSLEAVSLDTQYF. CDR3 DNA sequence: TGCGCCAGCAGCTTGGAGGCGGTATCTTTAGATACGCAGTATTTT.

Written as DNA, the CDR3 is TGTGCCAGCAGTTACTTTGGCGGTCCCACCTACGAGCAGTACTTC. Translated: CASSYFGGPTYEQYF. The chain has TRBV6-5 and TRBJ2-7; D is ambiguous. The CDR3 has 15 amino acids. Germline-derived CDR1 and CDR2 are MNHEY and SVGAGI. Deletions cut 1 base from V and 2 bases from J, with 12 bases between.

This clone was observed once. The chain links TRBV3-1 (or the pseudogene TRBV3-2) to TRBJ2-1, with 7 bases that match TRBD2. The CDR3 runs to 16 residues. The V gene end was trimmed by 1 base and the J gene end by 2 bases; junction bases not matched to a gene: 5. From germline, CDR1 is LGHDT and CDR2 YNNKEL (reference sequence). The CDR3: CASSQGGGTTYNEQFF. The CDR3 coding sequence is TGTGCCAGCAGCCAAGGGGGGGGGACCACCTACAATGAGCAGTTCTTC.

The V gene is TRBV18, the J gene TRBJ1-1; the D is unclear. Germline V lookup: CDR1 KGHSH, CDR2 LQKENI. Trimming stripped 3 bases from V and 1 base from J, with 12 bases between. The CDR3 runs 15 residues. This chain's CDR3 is CASSPPRVGNTEAFF. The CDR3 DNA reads TGTGCCAGCTCACCGCCTCGCGTCGGGAACACTGAAGCTTTCTTT.

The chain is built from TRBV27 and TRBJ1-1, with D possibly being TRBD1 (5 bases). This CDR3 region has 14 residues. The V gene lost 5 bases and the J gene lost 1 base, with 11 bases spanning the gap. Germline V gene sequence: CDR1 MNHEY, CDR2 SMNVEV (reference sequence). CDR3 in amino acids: CASSPPGQNTEAFF. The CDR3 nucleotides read TGTGCCAGCAGTCCCCCTGGACAGAACACTGAAGCTTTCTTT.